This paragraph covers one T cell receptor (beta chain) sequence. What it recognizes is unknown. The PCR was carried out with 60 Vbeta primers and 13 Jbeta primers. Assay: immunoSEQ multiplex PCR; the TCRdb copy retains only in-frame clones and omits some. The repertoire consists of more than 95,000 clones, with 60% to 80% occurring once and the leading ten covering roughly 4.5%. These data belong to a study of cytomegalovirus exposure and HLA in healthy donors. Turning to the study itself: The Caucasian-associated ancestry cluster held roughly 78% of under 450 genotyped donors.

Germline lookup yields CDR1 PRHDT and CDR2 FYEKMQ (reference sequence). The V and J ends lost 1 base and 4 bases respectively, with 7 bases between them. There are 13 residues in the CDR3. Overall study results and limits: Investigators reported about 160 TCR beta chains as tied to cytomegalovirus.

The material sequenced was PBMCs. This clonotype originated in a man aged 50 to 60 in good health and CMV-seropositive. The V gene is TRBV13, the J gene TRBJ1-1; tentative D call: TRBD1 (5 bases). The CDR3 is CASSLEGITEAFF. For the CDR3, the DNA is TGTGCCAGCAGCTTAGAGGGGATCACTGAAGCTTTCTTT.